These 13 T cell receptor beta chains were all obtained from the same sample, sequenced in a study of beta chain features in type 1 diabetes (dated by TCRdb to between 2017 and 2018). What the study reported, not specific to this receptor: Type 1 diabetes patients showed a moderate but significant shortening of TCRB CDR3 length in all four CD4+ subsets.

The protocol used for the library was the immunoSEQ multiplex PCR assay. The High Capacity cDNA Reverse Transcription Kit was used to reverse transcribe all of the isolated RNA, meaning that expressed TCRB transcripts were what got sequenced. TCRdb re-hosts the immuneACCESS table, in-frame sequences only. Its copies lack some clones; in the studies checked, an unresolved V gene accounts for under half of them, and the cause for the rest is not known. This sample lists 600,000 to 750,000 clones; 9.5% to 15% were detected once. The ten largest account for 0.095% to 0.15% of the sample. For these receptors, no antigen is known. What was sequenced was naive CD4+ T cells from blood. Sample cell subset or site, as interpreted from the label and publication: true naive CD4+ T cells. These receptors were collected from a man under 40 with type 1 diabetes.

In this sample, this clone turned up once. V is TRBV12-5 and J is TRBJ2-1; no firm D call. The CDR3 runs to 13 residues. V lost 0 bases to trimming and J lost 5 bases, with 5 bases between them. Germline assignment: CDR1 LGHNT and CDR2 FRNRAP. CDR3 amino acids: CASGLVTNNEQFF. As DNA, the CDR3 is TGTGCTAGTGGTTTGGTGACCAACAATGAGCAGTTCTTC.

The V call is TRBV5-1, the J call TRBJ2-1; D is undetermined. The CDR3 totals 17 residues. Trimming took 6 bases from V and 0 from J, leaving 19 bases between them. Germline values: CDR1 SGHRS, CDR2 YFSETQ. For the CDR3, the DNA is TGCGCCAGCACCTCCCAACCAGATGCCAACTCCTACAATGAGCAGTTCTTC. This gives the protein CASTSQPDANSYNEQFF.

The chain is built from TRBV29-1 and TRBJ1-5; unclear D gene. The CDR3 is made up of 13 amino acids. Trimming pared 1 base from V and 4 bases from J, leaving 8 bases between. Looked up from germline, CDR1 is SQVTM and CDR2 is ANQGSEA. CDR3 DNA: TGCAGCGTTGAAGTCGGACCGAATCAGCCCCAGCATTTT. It specifies CSVEVGPNQPQHF.

With respect to this clone: The junction departs from the called germline gene at one end, perhaps through a read error. This sequence joins TRBV28 and TRBJ1-4; maybe TRBD1 (5 bases). The CDR3 is made up of 13 amino acids. Germline V gives CDR1 MDHEN, CDR2 SYDVKM. This chain's CDR3 is CASTAFPQALTIF. CDR3 bases: TGTGCCAGCACCGCCTTCCCACAGGCCCTTACGATTTTT.

Notes on this clone: Other DNA sequences of this sample code for an identical CDR3. This chain links TRBV29-1 with TRBJ1-2; no reliable D call. Looked up from germline, CDR1 is SQVTM and CDR2 is ANQGSEA. This CDR3 is built from 11 residues. Trimming pared 0 bases from V and 2 bases from J, leaving 1 base between. As DNA, the CDR3 is TGCAGCGTTGAAGAGAACTATGGCTACACCTTC. Translating it yields CSVEENYGYTF.

The rearrangement joins TRBV11-3 to TRBJ2-4; D not certain. CDR3 length equals 15 residues. Germline assignment: CDR1 SGHNT and CDR2 YENEEA. Trimming stripped 5 bases from V and 0 bases from J, with 11 bases between. The CDR3 sequence: CASSPRSLAKNIQYF. CDR3 nucleotide sequence: TGTGCCAGCAGCCCGCGATCCCTAGCCAAAAACATTCAGTACTTC.

The V call is TRBV9, the J call TRBJ2-7, with 7 bases lining up with TRBD2. This CDR3 has 16 residues. Germline CDR1 SGDLS, CDR2 YYNGEE. V lost 0 bases, J lost 2 bases, and 8 bases stayed unmatched. CDR3 in DNA: TGTGCCAGCAGCGTAGGGCCCGGGGCGGGGGCCTACGAGCAGTACTTC. This encodes CASSVGPGAGAYEQYF. Drawing the rest from reference TRBV9 and TRBJ2-7, the complete variable domain is DSGVTQTPKHLITATGQRVTLRCSPRSGDLSVYWYQQSLDQGLQFLIQYYNGEERAKGNILERFSAQQFPDLHSELNLSSLELGDSALYFCASSVGPGAGAYEQYFGPGTRLTVT.

Comment on this clone: An end of the junction differs from the germline gene, which may be a read error. Here the CDR3 DNA reads TGCAGCGTGGAAGGGGGCATGGTGGAGGAGACCCAGTACTTC. The encoded protein is CSVEGGMVEETQYF. The chain recombines TRBV29-1 with TRBJ2-5; 7 nucleotides agree with TRBD1. From germline, CDR1 is SQVTM and CDR2 ANQGSEA. CDR3 length: 14 residues.

This clone was seen only a few times. The gene calls are TRBV6-1 and TRBJ2-1; no clear D gene. With 0 bases removed from V and 3 bases from J, the gap between germline ends came to 9 bases. This CDR3 is 15 amino acids long. The germline V gene has CDR1 MNHNS and CDR2 SASEGT. Here the CDR3 reads CASSEAGLGYNEQFF. The CDR3 nucleotides read TGTGCCAGCAGTGAAGCTGGGTTGGGCTACAATGAGCAGTTCTTC.

This chain links TRBV2 with TRBJ2-5; D is undetermined. V gave up 0 bases and J gave up 12 bases, with 14 bases separating them. Germline CDR1 is SNHLY and CDR2 is FYNNEI. The length of the CDR3 is 13 residues. The CDR3 sequence is CASSEAPPLSEYF. CDR3 bases: TGTGCCAGCAGTGAAGCGCCTCCCCTAAGCGAGTACTTC.

This sequence joins TRBV9 and TRBJ2-6, with D maybe TRBD2 (6 bases). This CDR3 has 18 residues. Trimming took 0 bases from V and 0 from J, leaving 13 bases between them. Germline V gene lookup returns CDR1 SGDLS and CDR2 YYNGEE. The chain's CDR3 is CASSVVEGPNSGANVLTF. Here the CDR3 DNA reads TGTGCCAGCAGCGTAGTGGAGGGCCCCAACTCTGGGGCCAACGTCCTGACTTTC.

Here the CDR3 DNA reads TGTGCCAGCAGTGCCGGGCAGGGCGGCACAGATACGCAGTATTTT. As protein: CASSAGQGGTDTQYF. The rearrangement links TRBV2 to TRBJ2-3, with D perhaps TRBD1 (5 bases). V lost 4 bases and J lost 1, with 12 bases in between. CDR3 length equals 15 residues. Germline V CDR1 and CDR2: SNHLY, FYNNEI.

This clone turned up a few times. The chain's CDR3 is CASSTATRSDGYTF. The CDR3 DNA is TGTGCCAGTAGTACTGCTACTCGGAGCGATGGCTACACCTTC. The chain joins TRBV19 to TRBJ1-2, with no clear D. This CDR3 comprises 14 residues. Germline CDR1 reads LNHDA; CDR2 reads SQIVND (reference sequence). V dropped 4 bases and J dropped 6 bases, with 15 bases sitting between them.